This passage covers 4 T cell receptor beta chains from one sample sequenced in a study of blood T cell repertoires in COVID-19. Method: immunoSEQ multiplex PCR; TCRdb's copy keeps in-frame clones and lacks some. Of fewer than 200,000 clones listed, roughly four fifths are singletons. Material for sequencing was peripheral blood. The receptors originated from a woman in her seventies with COVID-19, enrolled during active disease.

V and J are TRBV6-1 and TRBJ1-4, with 7 nucleotides matching TRBD1. The CDR3 length is 17 residues. With V trimmed by 4 bases and J by 1 base, 9 bases remained unmatched. In germline, CDR1 is MNHNS, CDR2 SASEGT. The CDR3 nucleotides are TGTGCCAGCAGTGTTACGCAGGGGGTTGGAACTAATGAAAAACTGTTTTTT. Its translation is CASSVTQGVGTNEKLFF.

The chain joins TRBV9 to TRBJ2-3; unclear D gene. In germline, CDR1 is SGDLS, CDR2 YYNGEE. Trimming took 0 bases from V and 1 from J, leaving 9 bases between them. This CDR3 is built from 15 residues. Written as DNA, the CDR3 is TGTGCCAGCAGCGTAGGAGTAGGAGGCACAGATACGCAGTATTTT. Encoded protein: CASSVGVGGTDTQYF.

The rearrangement links TRBV14 to TRBJ2-3; possible D gene TRBD1, 6 bases. This CDR3 contains 17 residues. V lost 6 bases, J lost 2 bases, and 21 bases lay in between. The germline gives CDR1 SGHDN, CDR2 FVKESK. In nucleotides, the CDR3 is TGTGCCAGCAGTCCCGCTCTCGACAGGACCTACACAGATACGCAGTATTTT. Protein product: CASSPALDRTYTDTQYF. The whole variable domain, filled in from reference TRBV14 and TRBJ2-3, reads EAGVTQFPSHSVIEKGQTVTLRCDPISGHDNLYWYRRVMGKEIKFLLHFVKESKQDESGMPNNRFLAERTGGTYSTLKVQPAELEDSGVYFCASSPALDRTYTDTQYFGPGTRLTVL.

This clone occurred once. This sequence joins TRBV27 and TRBJ2-7, with 12 bases that match TRBD1. There are 17 residues in the CDR3. Germline V lookup: CDR1 MNHEY, CDR2 SMNVEV (reference sequence). V gave up 3 bases and J gave up 1 base; unmatched junction bases: 7. CDR3 in amino acids: CASSFLGTGGASYEQYF. The CDR3 DNA sequence: TGTGCCAGCAGTTTTTTGGGGACAGGGGGCGCTTCCTACGAGCAGTACTTC.